This is a list of T cell receptor beta chains from one sample in a study of blood T cell repertoires in COVID-19. Some clones are missing from TCRdb's copy, which holds only in-frame ones; the method was immunoSEQ multiplex PCR. The data hold some 400,000 clones, with about 87% observed a single time. The sequenced sample consisted of PBMCs or T cells enriched from blood (not recorded which). The receptors were gathered from a man younger than 45 who had recovered from COVID-19. Both conserved end residues are trimmed from each CDR3. Expanded clones get a size class; other rows say once, few or many, or leave the size out.

j_call v_call cdr3_length clone_size cdr3_aa
TRBJ2-7 TRBV12-3/TRBV12-4 10 . ASRTLNYEQY
TRBJ1-5 TRBV30 15 . AWSTPGQGVFNQPQH
TRBJ2-7 TRBV25-1 11 . ASSDQGGYEQY
TRBJ1-5 TRBV6-2/TRBV6-3 11 many ASSYHSNQPQH
TRBJ2-5 TRBV30 14 . AWSERTSGRQETQY
TRBJ2-2 TRBV4-1 11 . ASRSEESGELF
TRBJ1-2 TRBV29-1 9 . SADSSHGYT
TRBJ1-5 TRBV30 13 . AWSVITGSGQPQH
TRBJ1-1 TRBV19 14 many ASSISTSPWNTEAF
TRBJ1-1 TRBV10-2 11 . ASSEWGRTEAF
TRBJ1-5 TRBV9 14 . ASSVGDSLGNQPQH
TRBJ1-6 TRBV10-3 12 . AIGQAEYNSPLH
TRBJ1-5 TRBV2 11 once ASDRGRNQPQH
TRBJ2-2 TRBV5-8 13 . ASLRQGRDTGELF
TRBJ1-6 TRBV6-5 13 . ASSYGQGVESPLH
TRBJ2-5 TRBV5-1 14 . ASSLAGRGDLETQY
TRBJ2-7 TRBV6-5 11 . ASRAGPAGEQY
TRBJ1-5 TRBV5-8 13 . ASRAQGPQFRPQH
TRBJ2-7 TRBV2 13 few ASSKSGTGLHEQY
TRBJ1-1 TRBV19 14 . ASSIVSAGARAEAF
TRBJ2-1 TRBV10-3 13 . AISESRGRNNEQF
TRBJ1-5 TRBV6-2/TRBV6-3 14 . ASSRPGQGAAQPQH
TRBJ1-1 TRBV4-1 12 . ASSPRGLNTEAF
TRBJ1-2 TRBV7-2 16 . ASSDGGGQERRNYGYT
TRBJ1-6 TRBV7-9 12 once ASSVGQGSPPLH
TRBJ1-4 TRBV4-1 14 . ASSPQAGQPNEKLF
TRBJ2-1 TRBV9 10 . ASSAGTGYLF
TRBJ1-5 TRBV27 11 . ASSNTGSQPQH
TRBJ1-3 TRBV11-2 14 . ASSLGQGASGNTIY
TRBJ2-2 TRBV10-3 14 few AISAGQGGYTGELF
TRBJ1-5 TRBV19 11 . ASSILRGQPQH
TRBJ1-5 TRBV2 15 . ASSANPMGQGKQPQH
TRBJ1-2 TRBV27 11 . ASSLDRLYGYT
TRBJ1-3 TRBV6-1 14 once ASSEGTGEFGNTIY
TRBJ1-1 TRBV5-1 11 . ASSPGGYTEAF
TRBJ2-5 TRBV9 13 . ASSVASGGLETQY
TRBJ1-4 TRBV9 13 . ASTPSGTGDEKLF
TRBJ1-4 TRBV30 13 . AWRPPGAWDEKLF
TRBJ1-4 TRBV27 12 . ASRTGATNEKLF
TRBJ1-1 TRBV3-1/TRBV3-2 13 . ASSPGTGGATEAF
TRBJ1-2 TRBV28 11 . ASTPARDYGYT
TRBJ2-7 TRBV4-1 16 . ASSLRTSGGAWDHEQY
TRBJ1-5 TRBV6-2/TRBV6-3 14 . ASSYSSREGNQPQH
TRBJ1-2 TRBV5-1 12 . ASSIRDRGYGYT
TRBJ2-3 TRBV10-1 14 once ASSDLTWSSTDTQY
TRBJ1-2 TRBV10-3 10 . AISEYGEGYT
TRBJ2-5 TRBV3-1/TRBV3-2 13 . ASSQDARDQETQY
TRBJ1-6 TRBV9 12 . ASSVAGPNSPLH